This TCR beta chain was recovered during a study of T cell repertoires in cytomegalovirus infection (dated by TCRdb to 2018 to 2020). Some background on the complete study: Because public TCR beta signatures pointed to carriage of CMV infection together with the matching HLA type, the HLA type of each donor mattered for the analysis. Overall study outcomes, separate from this receptor: Cumulative frequency of public TCR beta family members discriminated carriers of CMV infection plus the relevant HLA type in this cohort and an independent 352-donor cohort. The ex vivo response was dominated by HLA-C-restricted CMV-specific TCR beta clonotypes, and the single most frequent clonotype in two of eight donors was supplied by these HLA-C-restricted clonotypes.

CDR1 DFQATT and CDR2 SNEGSKA are derived from the germline V gene (reference sequence). For this chain, trimming is 5 bases at the V end and 0 bases at the J end, and the number of junction bases without a gene match is 4. Reading from cysteine to phenylalanine, the CDR3 counts 14 amino acids. Just the 42-base CDR3 DNA is kept, in frame starting at base 1. A remark on this clonotype: It lacks a known antigen. Base-call qualities are not available, and no considerably larger clone is one nucleotide away.

TCRdb records Illumina HiSeq 1500 as the sequencer. TCRdb reran the public reads through fastp at Q25 and MiXCR, keeping productive beta chains. Every CDR3 protein is listed once, alongside the most common genes and DNA of its rows. This sample holds roughly 100,000 distinct CDR3 sequences; approximately 15% were observed only once. Of the sample, roughly 8% is held by the ten largest clones. The chain is encoded by TRBV20-1 joined to TRBJ1-3, and TRBD1 matches 7 of the central bases. The sequence was collected from a human donor in good health (CMV status not recorded). Some clones in this sample may be carry-over from other donors' samples. Sequencing input: PBMCs. The CDR3 has the sequence CSARTGSSGNTIYF. The sequenced DNA is TGCAGTGCTCGGACAGGAAGCTCTGGAAACACCATATATTTT.